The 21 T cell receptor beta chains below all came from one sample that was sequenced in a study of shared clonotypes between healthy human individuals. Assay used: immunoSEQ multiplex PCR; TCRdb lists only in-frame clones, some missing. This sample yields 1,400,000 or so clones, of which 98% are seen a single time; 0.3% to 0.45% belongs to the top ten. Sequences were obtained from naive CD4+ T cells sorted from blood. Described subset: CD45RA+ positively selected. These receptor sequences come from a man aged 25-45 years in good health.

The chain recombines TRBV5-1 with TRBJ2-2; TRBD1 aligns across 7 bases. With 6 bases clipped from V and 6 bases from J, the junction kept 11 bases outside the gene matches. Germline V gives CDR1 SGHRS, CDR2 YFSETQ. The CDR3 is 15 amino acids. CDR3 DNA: TGCGCCAGCACCTCCACCGAGGGGGCCCCCGGGGAGCTGTTTTTT. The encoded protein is CASTSTEGAPGELFF.

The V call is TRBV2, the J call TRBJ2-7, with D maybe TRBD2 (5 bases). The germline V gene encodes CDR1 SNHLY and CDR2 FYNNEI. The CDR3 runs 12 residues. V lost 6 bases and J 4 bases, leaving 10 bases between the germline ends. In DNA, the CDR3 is TGTGCCAGCAGGGGAGTGAGGTACGAGCAGTACTTC. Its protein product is CASRGVRYEQYF.

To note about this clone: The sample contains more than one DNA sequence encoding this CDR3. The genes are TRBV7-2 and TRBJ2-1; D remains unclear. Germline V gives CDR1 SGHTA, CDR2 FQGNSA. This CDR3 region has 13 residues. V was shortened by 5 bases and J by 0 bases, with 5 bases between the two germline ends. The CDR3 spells CASSLSSYNEQFF. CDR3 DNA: TGTGCCAGCAGCCTCAGCTCCTACAATGAGCAGTTCTTC.

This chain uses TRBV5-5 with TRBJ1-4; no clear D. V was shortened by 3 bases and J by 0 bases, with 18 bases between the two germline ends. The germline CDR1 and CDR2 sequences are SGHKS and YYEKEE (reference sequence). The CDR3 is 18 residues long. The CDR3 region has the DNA TGTGCCAGCAGCTACATTAGTGCGGGCTATGCAACTAATGAAAAACTGTTTTTT. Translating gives CASSYISAGYATNEKLFF.

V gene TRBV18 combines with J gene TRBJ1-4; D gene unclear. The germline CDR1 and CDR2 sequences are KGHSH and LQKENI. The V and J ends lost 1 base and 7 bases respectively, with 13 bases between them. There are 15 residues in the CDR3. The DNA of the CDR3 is TGTGCCAGCTCACCACGACGGGCTGACGGTGAAAAACTGTTTTTT. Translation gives CASSPRRADGEKLFF.

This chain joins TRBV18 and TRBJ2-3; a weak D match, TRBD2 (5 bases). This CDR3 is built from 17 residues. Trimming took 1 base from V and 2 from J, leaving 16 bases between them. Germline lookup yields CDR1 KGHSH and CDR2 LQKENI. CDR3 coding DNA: TGTGCCAGCTCACCACGAACTAGTTTTAGATCCACAGATACGCAGTATTTT. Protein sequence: CASSPRTSFRSTDTQYF.

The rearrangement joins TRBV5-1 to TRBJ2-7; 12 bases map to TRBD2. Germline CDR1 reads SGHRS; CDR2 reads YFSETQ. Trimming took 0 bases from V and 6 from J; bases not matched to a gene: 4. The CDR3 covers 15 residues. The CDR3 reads CASSLGLAGAVEQYF. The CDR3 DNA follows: TGCGCCAGCAGCTTGGGACTAGCGGGAGCGGTCGAGCAGTACTTC.

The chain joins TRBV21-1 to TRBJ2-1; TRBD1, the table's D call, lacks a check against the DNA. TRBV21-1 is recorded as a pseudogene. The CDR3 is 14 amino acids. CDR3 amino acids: CASMFGTLIPEQFF. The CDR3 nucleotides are TGTGCCAGCATGTTTGGGACACTTATACCTGAGCAGTTCTTC.

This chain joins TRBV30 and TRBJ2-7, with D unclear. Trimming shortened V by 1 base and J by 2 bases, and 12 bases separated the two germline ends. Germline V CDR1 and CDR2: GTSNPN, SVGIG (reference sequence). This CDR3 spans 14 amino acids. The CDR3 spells CAWSGGAMAYEQYF. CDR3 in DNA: TGTGCCTGGAGTGGGGGTGCTATGGCCTACGAGCAGTACTTC.

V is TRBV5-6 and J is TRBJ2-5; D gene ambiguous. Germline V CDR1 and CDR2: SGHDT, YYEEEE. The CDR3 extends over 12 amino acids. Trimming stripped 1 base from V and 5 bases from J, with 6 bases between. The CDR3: CASSLWDETQYF. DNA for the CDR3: TGTGCCAGCAGCTTGTGGGATGAGACCCAGTACTTC.

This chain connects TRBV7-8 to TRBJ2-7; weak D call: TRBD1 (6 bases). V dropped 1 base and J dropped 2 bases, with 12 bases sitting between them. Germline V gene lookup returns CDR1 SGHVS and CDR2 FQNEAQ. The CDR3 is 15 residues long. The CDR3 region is CASSLEGTGTYEQYF. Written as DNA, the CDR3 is TGTGCCAGCAGCTTAGAGGGCACAGGGACCTACGAGCAGTACTTC.

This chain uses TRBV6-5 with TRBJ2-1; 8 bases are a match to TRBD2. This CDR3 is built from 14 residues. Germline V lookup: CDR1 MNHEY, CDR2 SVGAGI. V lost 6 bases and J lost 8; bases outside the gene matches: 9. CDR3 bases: TGTGCCAGCAGGTACCTAGCGGGTACCTATGAGCAGTTCTTC. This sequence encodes CASRYLAGTYEQFF.

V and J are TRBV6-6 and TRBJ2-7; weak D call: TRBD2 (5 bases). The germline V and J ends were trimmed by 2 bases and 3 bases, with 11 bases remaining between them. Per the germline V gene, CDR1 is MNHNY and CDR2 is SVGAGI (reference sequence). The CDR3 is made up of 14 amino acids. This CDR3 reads CASSYDTRSYEQYF. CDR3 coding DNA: TGTGCCAGCAGTTACGACACTAGGAGCTACGAGCAGTACTTC.

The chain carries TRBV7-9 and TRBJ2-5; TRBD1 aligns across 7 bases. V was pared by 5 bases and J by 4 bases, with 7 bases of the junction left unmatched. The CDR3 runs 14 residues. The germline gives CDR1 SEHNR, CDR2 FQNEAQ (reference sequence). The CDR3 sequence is CASSNDRVGETQYF. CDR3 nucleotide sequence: TGTGCCAGCAGCAATGACAGGGTCGGAGAGACCCAGTACTTC.

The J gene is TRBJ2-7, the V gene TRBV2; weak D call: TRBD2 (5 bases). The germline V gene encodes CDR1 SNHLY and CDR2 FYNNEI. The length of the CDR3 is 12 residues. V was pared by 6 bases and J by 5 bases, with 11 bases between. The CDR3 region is CASSAWENEQYF. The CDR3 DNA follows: TGTGCCAGCAGCGCCTGGGAGAACGAGCAGTACTTC.

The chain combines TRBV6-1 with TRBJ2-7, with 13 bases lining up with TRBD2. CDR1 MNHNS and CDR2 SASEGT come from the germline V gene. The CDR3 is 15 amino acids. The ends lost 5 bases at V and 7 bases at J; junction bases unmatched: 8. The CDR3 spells CASSTLGLAGWEQYF. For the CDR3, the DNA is TGTGCCAGCAGTACCCTGGGACTAGCGGGATGGGAGCAGTACTTC.

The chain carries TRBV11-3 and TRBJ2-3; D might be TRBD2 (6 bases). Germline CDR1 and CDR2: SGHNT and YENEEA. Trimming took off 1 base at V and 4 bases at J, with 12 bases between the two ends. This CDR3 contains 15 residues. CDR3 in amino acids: CASSLGAGEADTQYF. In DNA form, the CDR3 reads TGTGCCAGCAGCTTAGGAGCGGGCGAGGCAGATACGCAGTATTTT.

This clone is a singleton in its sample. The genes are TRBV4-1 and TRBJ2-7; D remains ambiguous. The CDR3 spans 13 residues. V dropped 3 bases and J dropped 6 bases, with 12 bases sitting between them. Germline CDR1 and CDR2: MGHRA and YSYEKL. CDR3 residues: CASSHHSRLEQYF. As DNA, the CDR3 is TGCGCCAGCAGCCATCATTCCAGGCTCGAGCAGTACTTC.

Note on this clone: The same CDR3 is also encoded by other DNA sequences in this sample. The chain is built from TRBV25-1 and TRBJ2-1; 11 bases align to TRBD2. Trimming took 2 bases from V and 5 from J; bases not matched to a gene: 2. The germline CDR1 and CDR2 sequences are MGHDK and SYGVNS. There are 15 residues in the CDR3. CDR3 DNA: TGTGCCAGCAGTGAACTAGCGGGAGGCCACAATGAGCAGTTCTTC. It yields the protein CASSELAGGHNEQFF.

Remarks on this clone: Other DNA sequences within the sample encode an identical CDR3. Here the CDR3 reads CASSVGLADNEQFF. The CDR3 DNA reads as TGTGCCAGCAGCGTAGGGCTAGCGGACAATGAGCAGTTCTTC. This chain connects TRBV9 to TRBJ2-1; 7 bases line up with TRBD2. CDR3 length: 14 amino acids. Germline trimming cut 0 bases from V and 5 bases from J; bases unmatched to any gene: 2. CDR1 and CDR2 from the germline V gene are SGDLS and YYNGEE.

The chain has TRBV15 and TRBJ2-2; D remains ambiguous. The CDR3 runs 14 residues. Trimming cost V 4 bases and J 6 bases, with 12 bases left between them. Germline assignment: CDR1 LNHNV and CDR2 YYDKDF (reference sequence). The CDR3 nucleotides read TGTGCCACCAGCAATCAGCCCGAATCCGGGGAGCTGTTTTTT. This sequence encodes CATSNQPESGELFF.